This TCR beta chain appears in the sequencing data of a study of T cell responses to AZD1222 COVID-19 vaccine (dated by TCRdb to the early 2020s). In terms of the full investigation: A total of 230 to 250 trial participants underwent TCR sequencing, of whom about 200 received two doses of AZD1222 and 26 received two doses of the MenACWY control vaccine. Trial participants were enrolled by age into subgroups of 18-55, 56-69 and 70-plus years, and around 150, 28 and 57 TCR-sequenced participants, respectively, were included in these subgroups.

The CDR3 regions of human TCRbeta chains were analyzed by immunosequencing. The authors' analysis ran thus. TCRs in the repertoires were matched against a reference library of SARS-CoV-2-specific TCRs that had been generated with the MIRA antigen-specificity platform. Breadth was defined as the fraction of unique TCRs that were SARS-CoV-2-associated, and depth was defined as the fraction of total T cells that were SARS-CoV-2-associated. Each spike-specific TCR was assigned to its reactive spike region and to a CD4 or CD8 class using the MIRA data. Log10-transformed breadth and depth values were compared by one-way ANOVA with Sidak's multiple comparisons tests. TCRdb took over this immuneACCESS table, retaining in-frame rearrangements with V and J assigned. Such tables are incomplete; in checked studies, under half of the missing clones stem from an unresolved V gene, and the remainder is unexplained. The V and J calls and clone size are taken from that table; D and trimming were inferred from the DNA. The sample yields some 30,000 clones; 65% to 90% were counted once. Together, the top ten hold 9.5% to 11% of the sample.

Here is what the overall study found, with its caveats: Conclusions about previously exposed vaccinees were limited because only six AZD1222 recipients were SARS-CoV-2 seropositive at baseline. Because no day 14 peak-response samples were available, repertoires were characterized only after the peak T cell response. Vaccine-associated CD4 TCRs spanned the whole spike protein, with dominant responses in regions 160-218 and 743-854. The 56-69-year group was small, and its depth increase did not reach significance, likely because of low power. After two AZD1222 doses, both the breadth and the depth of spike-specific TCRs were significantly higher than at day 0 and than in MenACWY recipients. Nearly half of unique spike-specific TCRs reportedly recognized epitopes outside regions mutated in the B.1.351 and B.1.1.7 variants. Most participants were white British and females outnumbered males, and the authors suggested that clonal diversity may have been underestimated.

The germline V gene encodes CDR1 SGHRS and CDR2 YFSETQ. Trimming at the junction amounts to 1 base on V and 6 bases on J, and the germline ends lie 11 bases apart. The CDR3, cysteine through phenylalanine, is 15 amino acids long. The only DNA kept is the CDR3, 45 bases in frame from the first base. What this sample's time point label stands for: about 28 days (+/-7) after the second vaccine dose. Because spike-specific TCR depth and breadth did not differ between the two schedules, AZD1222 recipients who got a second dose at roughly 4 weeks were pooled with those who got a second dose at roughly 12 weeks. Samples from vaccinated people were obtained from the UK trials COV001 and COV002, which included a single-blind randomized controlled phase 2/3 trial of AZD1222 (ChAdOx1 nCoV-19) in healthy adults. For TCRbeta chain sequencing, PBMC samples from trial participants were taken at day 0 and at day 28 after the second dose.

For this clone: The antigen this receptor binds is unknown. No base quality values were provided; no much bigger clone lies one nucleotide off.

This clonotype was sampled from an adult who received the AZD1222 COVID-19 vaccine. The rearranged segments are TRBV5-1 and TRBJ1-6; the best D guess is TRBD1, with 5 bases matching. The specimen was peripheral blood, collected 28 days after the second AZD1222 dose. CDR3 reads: CASSLSFGGNSPLHF. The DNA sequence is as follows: TGCGCCAGCAGCTTGTCCTTTGGGGGTAATTCACCCCTCCACTTT.